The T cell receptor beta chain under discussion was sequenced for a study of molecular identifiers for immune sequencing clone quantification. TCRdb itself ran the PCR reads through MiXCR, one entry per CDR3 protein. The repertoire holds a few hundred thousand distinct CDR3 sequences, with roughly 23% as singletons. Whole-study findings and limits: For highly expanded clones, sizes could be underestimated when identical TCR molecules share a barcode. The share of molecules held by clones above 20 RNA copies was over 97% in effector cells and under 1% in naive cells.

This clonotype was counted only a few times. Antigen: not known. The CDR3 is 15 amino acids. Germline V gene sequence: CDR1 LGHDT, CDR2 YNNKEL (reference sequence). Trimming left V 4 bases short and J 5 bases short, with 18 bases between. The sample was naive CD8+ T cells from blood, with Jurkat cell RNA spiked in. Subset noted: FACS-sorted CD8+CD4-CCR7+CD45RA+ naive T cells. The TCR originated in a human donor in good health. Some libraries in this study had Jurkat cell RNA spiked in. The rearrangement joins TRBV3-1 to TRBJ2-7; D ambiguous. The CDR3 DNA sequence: TGTGCCAGCAGCCCAACTCTCAGCGCTGGGGACGAGCAGTACTTC. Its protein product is CASSPTLSAGDEQYF.